A selection of T cell receptor beta chains follows, all from one sample in a study of molecular identifiers for immune sequencing clone quantification. TCRdb independently ran MiXCR on the PCR reads; one entry per CDR3 protein. The sample yields about 40,000 distinct CDR3 sequences, roughly 20% seen once. The sequenced sample was naive CD8+ T cells from blood, with Jurkat cell RNA spiked in. These receptors were collected from a human donor in good health. Some libraries in this study had Jurkat cell RNA spiked in. The CDR3 runs from the conserved cysteine through the conserved F or W. A D gene is named only where the DNA matches it firmly. Only some rows state a clone size, as once, few, many or a class for expanded clones.

d_call,j_call,clone_size,v_call,cdr3_nt,cdr3_aa
.,TRBJ2-1,many,TRBV6-2/TRBV6-3,TGTGCCAGCAGTTACTCCCAAGTTGAGGGAGCCTACAATGAGCAGTTCTTC,CASSYSQVEGAYNEQFF
.,TRBJ2-2,many,TRBV6-2/TRBV6-3,TGTGCCAGCAGTTACCCGACAGTTTTTGGCACCGGGGAGCTGTTTTTT,CASSYPTVFGTGELFF
TRBD2,TRBJ2-3,.,TRBV9,TGTGCCAGCAGCTCTAGCGGGATCTCATGGTTCACAGATACGCAGTATTTT,CASSSSGISWFTDTQYF
.,TRBJ2-1,.,TRBV28,TGTGTCAGCAGAGACAGCTACAATGAGCAGTCCTTC,CVSRDSYNEQSF
.,TRBJ2-7,many,TRBV6-1,TGTGCCAGCAGTGATGTCAGGGTCTACGAGCAGTACTTC,CASSDVRVYEQYF
.,TRBJ2-5,many,TRBV5-4,TGTGCCAGCAGCCCCCGGGGTAGGGGGTCAGAGACCCAGTACTTC,CASSPRGRGSETQYF
TRBD1,TRBJ2-7,.,TRBV20-1,TGCAGTGCTAGAGGGGGACAGGGCCTTCCTTACGAGCAGTACTTC,CSARGGQGLPYEQYF
.,TRBJ2-4,.,TRBV3-1,TGTGCCAGCAGCCAAGATCTGGGGCCGCTAGCCAAAAACATTCAGTACTTC,CASSQDLGPLAKNIQYF
.,TRBJ1-2,.,TRBV25-1,TGTGCCAGCAGTGGATGGTTTGACTATGGCTACACCTTC,CASSGWFDYGYTF
.,TRBJ2-5,.,TRBV13,TGTGCCAGCAGCTTCATCTGGCTAGGAGGGGAGACCCAGTACTTC,CASSFIWLGGETQYF
.,TRBJ2-7,.,TRBV5-5,TGTGCCAGCAGCACCCGGGACGCCTACGAGCAGTACTTC,CASSTRDAYEQYF
.,TRBJ1-5,few,TRBV2,TGTGCCAGCAGTGAATTGGAGCATGTCAATCAGCCCCAGCATTTT,CASSELEHVNQPQHF
.,TRBJ2-5,many,TRBV28,TGTGCCAGCGTTTTTCAGGGCGAAGAGACCCAGTACTTC,CASVFQGEETQYF
TRBD1,TRBJ2-3,many,TRBV4-3,TGCGCCAGCAGTCTTTACGGGGACAGGGACACAGATACGCAGTATTTT,CASSLYGDRDTDTQYF
.,TRBJ1-1,many,TRBV27,TGTGCCAGCAGTTGGGCCCCTGGGGTGAACACTGAAGCTTTCTTT,CASSWAPGVNTEAFF
TRBD2,TRBJ2-7,many,TRBV28,TGTGCCAGCAGTAATCTCCCCGGGACTAGCGGGAGAGTGTACTTC,CASSNLPGTSGRVYF
.,TRBJ2-7,many,TRBV10-3,TGTGCCATCAGTGAGTCTGCTTCGACGGGTGACGAGCAGTACTTC,CAISESASTGDEQYF
TRBD2,TRBJ2-7,.,TRBV6-5,TGTGCCAGCAGATCCGGGAGGCCCTCCGAGCAGTACTTC,CASRSGRPSEQYF
TRBD1,TRBJ1-1,many,TRBV13,TGTGCCAGCAGCCCCTGGACAGGGGACACTGAAGCTTTCTTT,CASSPWTGDTEAFF
.,TRBJ2-7,many,TRBV15,TGTGCGATAGGACAGTACTACGAGCAGTACTTC,CAIGQYYEQYF
.,TRBJ1-5,many,TRBV12-3/TRBV12-4,TGTGCCAGCAGTTTAGGGCAGGCCGGGACCCAGCCCCAGCATTTT,CASSLGQAGTQPQHF
.,TRBJ2-3,many,TRBV4-3,TGCGCCAGCAGCCAAGGGCTAGGGGTTGGAGATACGCAGTATTTT,CASSQGLGVGDTQYF
TRBD1,TRBJ1-5,many,TRBV11-3,TGTGCCAGCAGACCGGGACAGGGCAATCAGCCCCAGCATTTT,CASRPGQGNQPQHF
.,TRBJ2-7,many,TRBV28,TGTGCCAGCAGTCGTCTATTGGATTACGAGCAGTACTTC,CASSRLLDYEQYF
.,TRBJ1-5,many,TRBV2,TGTGCCAGCATGGGGGGGGGGGATCAGCCCCAGCATTTT,CASMGGGDQPQHF
TRBD1,TRBJ2-7,medium-sized,TRBV4-3,TGCGCCAGCAGCCAAACTCCAGGACAGGGGACCTACGAGCAGTACTTC,CASSQTPGQGTYEQYF
.,TRBJ2-7,many,TRBV13,TGTGCCAGCAGCCCCCATACAGGGTTGGTCGACAACGAGCAGTACTTC,CASSPHTGLVDNEQYF
.,TRBJ2-3,.,TRBV11-2,TGTGCCAGCAGCCCTGCCATGGCCCCCCCACAGATAGATACGCAGTATTTT,CASSPAMAPPQIDTQYF
.,TRBJ2-4,.,TRBV5-6,TGTGCCAGCAGCTTCGGGTTTGGGGTTGACATTCAGTACTTC,CASSFGFGVDIQYF
.,TRBJ2-3,many,TRBV9,TGTGCCAGCAGCGGGGATACGCAGTATTTT,CASSGDTQYF
TRBD2,TRBJ2-3,many,TRBV29-1,TGCAGCGTTGCTGGCGGGAGGTCAGATACGCAGTATTTT,CSVAGGRSDTQYF
.,TRBJ2-7,few,TRBV6-6,TGTGCCAGCAGACCCGGCGACACGCCCGAGCAGTACTTC,CASRPGDTPEQYF
TRBD1,TRBJ1-5,medium-sized,TRBV24-1,TGTGCCACCTGGACAGGATATAGCAATCAGCCCCAGCATTTT,CATWTGYSNQPQHF
.,TRBJ2-7,many,TRBV11-2,TGTGCCAGCAGCAGTAGGGATCAGGGGGGCTACGAGCAGTACTTC,CASSSRDQGGYEQYF
.,TRBJ2-2,.,TRBV9,TGTGCCAGCAGCCTACCGTCAAGGAACACCGGGGAGCTGTTTTTT,CASSLPSRNTGELFF
.,TRBJ2-1,.,TRBV5-1,TGCACCAACAGCCCCCGTGGTTACAATGAGCAGTTCTTC,CTNSPRGYNEQFF
TRBD1,TRBJ1-5,many,TRBV10-3,TGTGCCATCAGTGAGTCTCAGGGGGTAGGCAATCAGCCCCAGCATTTT,CAISESQGVGNQPQHF
TRBD1,TRBJ1-2,many,TRBV3-1,TGTGCCAGCAGCCGAACCGGGACAGTGACTTTTAACTATGGCTACACCTTC,CASSRTGTVTFNYGYTF
.,TRBJ2-5,many,TRBV7-2,TGTGCCACAGCTTCGGGAGAGACCCAGTACTTC,CATASGETQYF
TRBD2,TRBJ2-7,many,TRBV13,TGTGCCAGCAGCATGGGACTAGCGGGGACCTACGAGCAGTACTTC,CASSMGLAGTYEQYF
.,TRBJ2-5,many,TRBV16,TGTGCCAGCAGCCAATGGGGGACCGAAGAGACCCAGTACTTC,CASSQWGTEETQYF
.,TRBJ1-1,many,TRBV7-9,TGTGCCAGCAGCGTAAACAGGGACGAAGCTTTCTTT,CASSVNRDEAFF
TRBD2,TRBJ2-1,many,TRBV7-3,TGTGCCAGCAGTTATAATAGCGGGGATTACAATGAGCAGTTCTTC,CASSYNSGDYNEQFF
.,TRBJ2-1,many,TRBV12-3/TRBV12-4,TGTGCCAGCAGTTTATGGGGGAGCGAGCAGTTCTTC,CASSLWGSEQFF
TRBD2,TRBJ2-5,few,TRBV11-2,TGTGCCAGCAGCTCTTTCGGGAGACTAGCGGGAGGTATAGAGACCCAGTACTTC,CASSSFGRLAGGIETQYF
TRBD1,TRBJ2-5,few,TRBV5-1,TGCGCCAGCATGGAGACAGGGGGATCTCAAGAGACCCAGTACTTC,CASMETGGSQETQYF